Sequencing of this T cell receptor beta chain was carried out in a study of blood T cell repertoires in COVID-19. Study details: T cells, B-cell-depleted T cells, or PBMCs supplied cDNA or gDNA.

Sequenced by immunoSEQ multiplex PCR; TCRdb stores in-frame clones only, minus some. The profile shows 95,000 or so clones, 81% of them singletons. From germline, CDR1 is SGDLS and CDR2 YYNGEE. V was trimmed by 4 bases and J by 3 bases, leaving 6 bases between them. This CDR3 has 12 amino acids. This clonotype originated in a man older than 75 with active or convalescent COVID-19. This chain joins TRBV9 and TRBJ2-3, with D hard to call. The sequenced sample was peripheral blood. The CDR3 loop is CASSPRTDTQYF. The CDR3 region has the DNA TGTGCCAGCAGCCCCCGGACAGATACGCAGTATTTT.